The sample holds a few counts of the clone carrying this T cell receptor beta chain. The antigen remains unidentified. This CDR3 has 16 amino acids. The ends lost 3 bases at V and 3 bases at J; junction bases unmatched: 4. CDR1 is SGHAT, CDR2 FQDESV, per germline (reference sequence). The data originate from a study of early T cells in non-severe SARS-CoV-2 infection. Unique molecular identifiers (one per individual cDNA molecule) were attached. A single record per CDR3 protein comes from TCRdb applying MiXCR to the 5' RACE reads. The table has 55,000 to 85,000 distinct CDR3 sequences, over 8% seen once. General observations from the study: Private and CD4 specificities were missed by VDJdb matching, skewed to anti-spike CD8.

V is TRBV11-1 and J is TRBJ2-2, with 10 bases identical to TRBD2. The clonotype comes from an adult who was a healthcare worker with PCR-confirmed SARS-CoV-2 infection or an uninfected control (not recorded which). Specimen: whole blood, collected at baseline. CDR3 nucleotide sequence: TGTGCCAGCAGCTTGCTAGCGGGAGTGGACACCGGGGAGCTGTTTTTT. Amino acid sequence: CASSLLAGVDTGELFF.